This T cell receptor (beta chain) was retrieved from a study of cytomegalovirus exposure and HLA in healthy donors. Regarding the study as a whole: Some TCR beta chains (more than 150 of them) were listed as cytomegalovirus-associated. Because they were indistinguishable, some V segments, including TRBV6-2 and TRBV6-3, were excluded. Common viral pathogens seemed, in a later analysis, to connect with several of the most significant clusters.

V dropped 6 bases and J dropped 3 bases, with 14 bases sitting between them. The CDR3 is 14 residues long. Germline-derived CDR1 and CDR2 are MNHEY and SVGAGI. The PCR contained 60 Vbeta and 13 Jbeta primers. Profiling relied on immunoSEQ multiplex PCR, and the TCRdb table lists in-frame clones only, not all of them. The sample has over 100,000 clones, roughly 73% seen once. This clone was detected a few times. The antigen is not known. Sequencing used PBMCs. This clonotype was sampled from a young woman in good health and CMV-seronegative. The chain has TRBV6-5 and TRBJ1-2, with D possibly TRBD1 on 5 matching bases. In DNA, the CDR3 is TGTGCCAGCAGGTCAGGGCCCATGGACTATGGCTACACCTTC. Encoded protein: CASRSGPMDYGYTF.